This TCR beta chain is from a study of T cell repertoires in cytomegalovirus infection (dated by TCRdb to the late 2010s). General notes on the study: Donor HLA type was relevant to the analysis, as public TCR beta signatures indicated carriage of CMV infection together with the matching HLA type.

The sequencing machine was an Illumina HiSeq 1500. TCRdb reanalyzed the raw reads on its own, using fastp at Q25 for trimming and MiXCR for clone calling, and kept in-frame beta chains. Each entry is one CDR3 protein sequence, shown with its most common DNA and genes. This sample holds around 530,000 distinct CDR3 sequences; 26% were observed only once. The ten most abundant clones make up about 13% of the sample. Points the paper makes about the study in general: In both this cohort and an independent cohort of 352 donors, the cumulative frequency of public TCR beta family members distinguished carriers of CMV infection plus the relevant HLA type. The ex vivo response was dominated by HLA-C-restricted CMV-specific TCR beta clonotypes, and the single most frequent clonotype in two of eight donors was supplied by these HLA-C-restricted clonotypes.

The CDR1 and CDR2 encoded by the germline V gene are SGHRS and YFSETQ. V is clipped by 4 bases and J by 8 bases, and the sequence between their germline boundaries is 7 bases long. From the cysteine up to the phenylalanine, the CDR3 has a length of 11 residues. Here the CDR3 DNA is all that survives: 33 bases in frame from base 1. On this clonotype itself: Its antigen is unknown. Per-nucleotide qualities are absent, and no much larger clonotype sits a single base away.

This receptor was obtained from a human donor in good health (CMV status not recorded). Some clones in this sample may be carry-over from other donors' samples. The chain links TRBV5-1 with TRBJ2-1; no D gene call is confident. The sequenced sample consisted of PBMCs. The CDR3 protein sequence reads: CASSDLDEQFF. The DNA reads TGCGCCAGCAGCGACCTGGATGAGCAGTTCTTC.